One TCR beta chain is described in this entry. What it recognizes is unknown. Germline V gives CDR1 MNHEY, CDR2 SVGAGI. There are 18 residues in the CDR3. V was cut by 2 bases and J by 0 bases, with 17 bases left in between. The record originates from a study of T-cell reconstitution after alpha-beta-depleted transplantation in children. Findings of the study overall: Newly made T cells mostly supplied T-cell counts and diversity one year after transplant. Roughly two months post-transplant, alpha-beta T cells reportedly originated from several hundred graft clones that had expanded. Day-60 TCRbeta diversity that was high in some patients was derived from surviving recipient T cells and thymic progenitors.

Using unique molecular identifiers, the investigators prepared the TCRbeta library. TCRdb processed the PCR reads anew with MiXCR; each CDR3 protein has one entry. The table lists 750,000 to 950,000 distinct CDR3 sequences, around 15% of them singletons, with around 4.5% in the top ten. The receptor was isolated from a male patient aged 5 to 17 who had a stem cell transplant for acute lymphoblastic leukemia, so the T cells may come from the graft donor. Sequenced material: PBMCs, mostly from graft donor cells, taken 360 days after TCRalphabeta/CD19-depleted stem cell transplant. J is TRBJ1-3 and V is TRBV6-5; TRBD1 might be the D (5 bases). CDR3 region: CASSYGSAGPSSGNTIYF. CDR3 bases: TGTGCCAGCAGTTACGGCTCGGCAGGGCCCAGCTCTGGAAACACCATATATTTT.